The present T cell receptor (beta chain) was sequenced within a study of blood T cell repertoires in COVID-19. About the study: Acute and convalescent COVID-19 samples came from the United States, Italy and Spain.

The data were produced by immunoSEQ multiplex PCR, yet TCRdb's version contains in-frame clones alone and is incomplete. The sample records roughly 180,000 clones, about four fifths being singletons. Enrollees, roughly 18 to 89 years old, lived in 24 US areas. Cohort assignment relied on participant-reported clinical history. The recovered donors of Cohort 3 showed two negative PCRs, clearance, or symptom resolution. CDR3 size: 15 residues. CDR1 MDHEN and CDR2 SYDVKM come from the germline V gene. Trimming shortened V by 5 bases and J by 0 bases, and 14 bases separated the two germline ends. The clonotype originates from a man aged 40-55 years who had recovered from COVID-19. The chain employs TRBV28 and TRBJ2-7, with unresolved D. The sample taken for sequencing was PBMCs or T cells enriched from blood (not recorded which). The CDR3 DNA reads TGTGCCAGCAGTCCCTTACTTGGGCGCTCCTACGAGCAGTACTTC. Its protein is CASSPLLGRSYEQYF.